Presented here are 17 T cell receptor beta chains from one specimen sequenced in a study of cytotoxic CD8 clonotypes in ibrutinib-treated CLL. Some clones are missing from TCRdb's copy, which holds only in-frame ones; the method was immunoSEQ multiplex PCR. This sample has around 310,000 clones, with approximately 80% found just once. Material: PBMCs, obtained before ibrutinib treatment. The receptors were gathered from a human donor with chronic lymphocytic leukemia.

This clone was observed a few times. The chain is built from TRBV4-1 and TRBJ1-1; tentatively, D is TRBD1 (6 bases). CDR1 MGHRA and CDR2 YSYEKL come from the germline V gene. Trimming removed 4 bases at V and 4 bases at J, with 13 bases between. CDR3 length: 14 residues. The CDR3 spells CASSLQGKFTEAFF. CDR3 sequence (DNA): TGCGCCAGCAGCCTACAGGGAAAGTTCACTGAAGCTTTCTTT.

CDR3 loop: CASSRLAGGFEQFF. The CDR3 DNA is TGTGCCAGCAGTCGACTAGCGGGAGGCTTTGAGCAGTTCTTC. The gene calls are TRBV6-5 and TRBJ2-1, with 13 bases fitting TRBD2. The V and J ends lost 5 bases and 9 bases, in that order; junction bases with no gene match: 4. CDR1 and CDR2 (germline): MNHEY, SVGAGI. The CDR3 has 14 amino acids.

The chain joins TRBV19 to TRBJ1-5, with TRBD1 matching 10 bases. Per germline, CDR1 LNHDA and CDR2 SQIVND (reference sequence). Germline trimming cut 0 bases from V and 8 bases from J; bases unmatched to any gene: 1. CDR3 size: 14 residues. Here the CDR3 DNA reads TGTGCCAGTAGTATAGATGGACAGGGGGAGCCCCAGCATTTT. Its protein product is CASSIDGQGEPQHF.

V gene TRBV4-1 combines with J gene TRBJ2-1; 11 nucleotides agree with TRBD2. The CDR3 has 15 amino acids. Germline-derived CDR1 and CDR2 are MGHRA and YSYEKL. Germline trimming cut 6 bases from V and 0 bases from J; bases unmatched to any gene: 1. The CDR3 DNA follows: TGCGCCAGCAGGACTAGCGGGACCTCCTACAATGAGCAGTTCTTC. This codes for CASRTSGTSYNEQFF.

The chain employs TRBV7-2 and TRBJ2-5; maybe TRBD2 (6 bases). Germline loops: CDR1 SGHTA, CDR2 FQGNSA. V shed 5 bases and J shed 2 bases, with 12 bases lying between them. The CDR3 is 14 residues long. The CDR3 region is CASSQQTRQETQYF. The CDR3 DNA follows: TGTGCCAGCAGCCAACAGACTAGGCAAGAGACCCAGTACTTC.

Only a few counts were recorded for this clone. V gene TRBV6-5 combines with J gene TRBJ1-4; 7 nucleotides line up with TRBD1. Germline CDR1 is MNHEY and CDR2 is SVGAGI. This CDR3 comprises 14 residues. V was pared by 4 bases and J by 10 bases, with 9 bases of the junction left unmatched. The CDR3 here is CASSLGQSKAKLFF. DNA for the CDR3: TGTGCCAGCAGTTTGGGACAGTCCAAGGCAAAACTGTTTTTT.

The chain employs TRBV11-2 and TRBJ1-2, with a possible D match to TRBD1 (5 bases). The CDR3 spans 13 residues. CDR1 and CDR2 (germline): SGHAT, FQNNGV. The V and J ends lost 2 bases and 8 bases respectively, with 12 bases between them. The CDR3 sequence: CASSLQGLGGYTF. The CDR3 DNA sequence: TGTGCCAGCAGCTTACAGGGACTAGGGGGCTACACCTTC.

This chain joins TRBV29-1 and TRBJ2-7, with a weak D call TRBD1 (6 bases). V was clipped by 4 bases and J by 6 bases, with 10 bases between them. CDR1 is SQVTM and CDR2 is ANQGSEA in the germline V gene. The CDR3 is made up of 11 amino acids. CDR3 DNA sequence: TGCAGCGTTGCACAGGGTGGCGAGCAGTACTTC. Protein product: CSVAQGGEQYF.

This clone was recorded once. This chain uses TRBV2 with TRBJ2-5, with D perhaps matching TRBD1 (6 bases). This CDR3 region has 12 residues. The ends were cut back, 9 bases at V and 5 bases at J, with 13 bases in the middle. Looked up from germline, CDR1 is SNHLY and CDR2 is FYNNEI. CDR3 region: CASNRVGETQYF. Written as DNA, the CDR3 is TGTGCCAGTAACAGGGTTGGTGAGACCCAGTACTTC.

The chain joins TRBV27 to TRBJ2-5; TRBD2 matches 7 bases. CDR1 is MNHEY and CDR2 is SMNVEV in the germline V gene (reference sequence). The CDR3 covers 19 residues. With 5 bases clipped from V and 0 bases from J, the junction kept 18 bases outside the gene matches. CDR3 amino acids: CASSPLLFRGGPYQETQYF. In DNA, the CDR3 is TGTGCCAGCAGTCCACTCCTTTTTAGGGGAGGGCCGTACCAAGAGACCCAGTACTTC.

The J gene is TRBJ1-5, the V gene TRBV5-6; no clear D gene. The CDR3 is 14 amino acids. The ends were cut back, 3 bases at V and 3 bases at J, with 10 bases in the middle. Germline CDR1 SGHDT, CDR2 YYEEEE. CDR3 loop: CASSSYGTNQPQHF. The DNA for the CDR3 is TGTGCCAGCAGCTCTTACGGAACCAATCAGCCCCAGCATTTT.

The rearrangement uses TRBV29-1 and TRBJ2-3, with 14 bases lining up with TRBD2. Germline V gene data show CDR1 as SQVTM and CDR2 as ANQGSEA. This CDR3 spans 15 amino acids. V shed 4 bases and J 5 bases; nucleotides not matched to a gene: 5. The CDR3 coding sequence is TGCAGCGTTGTGGGACTAGCGGGAGTGGGAGATACGCAGTATTTT. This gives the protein CSVVGLAGVGDTQYF.

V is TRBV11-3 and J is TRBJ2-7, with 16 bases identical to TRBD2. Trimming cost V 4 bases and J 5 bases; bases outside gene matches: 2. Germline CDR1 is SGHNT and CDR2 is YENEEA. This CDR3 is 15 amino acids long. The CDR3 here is CASSSGTSGRDEQYF. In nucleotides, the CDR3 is TGTGCCAGCAGCTCCGGGACTAGCGGGAGGGACGAGCAGTACTTC.

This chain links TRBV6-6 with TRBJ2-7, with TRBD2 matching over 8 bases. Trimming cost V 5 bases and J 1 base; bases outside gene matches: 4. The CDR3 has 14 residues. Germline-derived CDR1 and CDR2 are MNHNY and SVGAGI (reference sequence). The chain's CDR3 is CASSILAASYEQYF. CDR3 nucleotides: TGTGCCAGCAGTATACTAGCGGCATCCTACGAGCAGTACTTC.

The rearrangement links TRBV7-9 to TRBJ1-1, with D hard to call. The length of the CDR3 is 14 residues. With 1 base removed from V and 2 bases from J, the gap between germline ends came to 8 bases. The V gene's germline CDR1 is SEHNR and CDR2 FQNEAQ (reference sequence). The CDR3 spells CASSLDASNTEAFF. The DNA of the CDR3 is TGTGCCAGCAGCTTAGATGCATCCAACACTGAAGCTTTCTTT.

DNA of the CDR3: TGTGCCTTCTTTTTCGGGATTGAAGCTTTCTTT. Encoded protein: CAFFFGIEAFF. This chain connects TRBV30 to TRBJ1-1; D not resolved. This CDR3 is built from 11 residues. V lost 7 bases to trimming and J lost 7 bases, with 13 bases between them. CDR1 is GTSNPN and CDR2 is SVGIG in the germline V gene (reference sequence).

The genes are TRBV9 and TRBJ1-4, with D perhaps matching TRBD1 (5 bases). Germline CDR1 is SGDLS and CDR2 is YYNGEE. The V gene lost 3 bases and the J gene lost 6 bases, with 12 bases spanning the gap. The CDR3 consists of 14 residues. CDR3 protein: CASSDRDGYEKLFF. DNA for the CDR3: TGTGCCAGCAGCGACCGGGACGGCTATGAAAAACTGTTTTTT.